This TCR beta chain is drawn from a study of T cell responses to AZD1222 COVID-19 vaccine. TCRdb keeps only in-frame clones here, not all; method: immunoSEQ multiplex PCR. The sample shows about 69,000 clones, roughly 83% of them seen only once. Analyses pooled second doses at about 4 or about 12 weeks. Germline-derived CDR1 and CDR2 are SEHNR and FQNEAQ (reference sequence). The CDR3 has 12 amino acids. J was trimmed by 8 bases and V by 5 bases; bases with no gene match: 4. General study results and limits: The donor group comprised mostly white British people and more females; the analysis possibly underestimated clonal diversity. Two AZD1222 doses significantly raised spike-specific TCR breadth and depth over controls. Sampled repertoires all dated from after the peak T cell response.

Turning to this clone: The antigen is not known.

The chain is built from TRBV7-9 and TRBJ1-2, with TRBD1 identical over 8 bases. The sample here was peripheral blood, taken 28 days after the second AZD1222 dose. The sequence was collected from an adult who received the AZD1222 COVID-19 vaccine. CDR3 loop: CASSLTGVGYTF. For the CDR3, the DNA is TGTGCCAGCAGCCTGACAGGGGTCGGCTACACCTTC.